The clone carrying this T cell receptor beta chain was recorded at least ten times. The antigen is unknown. The data belong to a study of CD8 T cells in ankylosing spondylitis. Study-level results: Disease-linked clones reportedly showed significant enrichment in matched ankylosing spondylitis synovial fluid. The study identified a TCR beta motif of roughly eight highly homologous variants that appeared characteristic of ankylosing spondylitis blood.

V lost 7 bases, J lost 6 bases, and 16 bases lay in between. Germline V gives CDR1 ENHRY, CDR2 SYGVKD. The CDR3 consists of 14 residues. TCRdb used MiXCR to reprocess the 5' RACE reads, holding one entry per CDR3 protein. The sample consists of around 890,000 distinct CDR3 sequences, roughly 12% of them appearing once. This sequence was found in a male donor with ankylosing spondylitis. Source material: blood, either unsorted or a sorted T cell fraction (not recorded which). The V gene is TRBV10-3, the J gene TRBJ2-1; possibly TRBD2 for D (5 bases). CDR3 loop: CAINLGGRSNEQFF. CDR3 in DNA: TGTGCCATCAATCTTGGCGGGCGCTCCAATGAGCAGTTCTTC.